These 8 T cell receptor beta chains originate from one sample sequenced in a study of blood T cell repertoires in COVID-19. This table comes from immunoSEQ multiplex PCR, and its TCRdb copy is limited to in-frame clones, with some not included. Of about 210,000 clones listed, approximately 90% are singletons. Sequences were obtained from PBMCs or T cells enriched from blood (not recorded which). The receptors come from a man aged 30 to 45 who had recovered from COVID-19.

This rearrangement joins TRBV15 to TRBJ2-7, with D possibly matching TRBD1 (5 bases). V was shortened by 0 bases and J by 5 bases, with 14 bases between the two germline ends. CDR3 length: 15 amino acids. Germline V gene lookup returns CDR1 LNHNV and CDR2 YYDKDF (reference sequence). CDR3 in DNA: TGTGCCACCAGCAGAGATTCGGCAGGGCCCCACGAGCAGTACTTC. This codes for CATSRDSAGPHEQYF.

The genes are TRBV7-9 and TRBJ1-4; TRBD1 matches 8 bases. CDR1 is SEHNR and CDR2 is FQNEAQ in the germline V gene (reference sequence). V lost 4 bases and J lost 3; bases outside the gene matches: 4. This CDR3 comprises 15 residues. This chain's CDR3 is CASSSGQGANEKLFF. Here the CDR3 DNA reads TGTGCCAGCAGCTCTGGACAGGGCGCTAATGAAAAACTGTTTTTT.

The chain links TRBV3-1 (or the pseudogene TRBV3-2) to TRBJ1-5; weak D call: TRBD1 (5 bases). Germline V gene sequence: CDR1 LGHDT, CDR2 YNNKEL (reference sequence). The V end was cut by 4 bases, the J end by 3 bases, with 16 bases between. CDR3 length: 16 amino acids. The CDR3 DNA reads TGTGCCAGCAGCCTTTCCACTGCAGGGCTCAATCAGCCCCAGCATTTT. This gives the protein CASSLSTAGLNQPQHF.

The J gene is TRBJ1-4, the V gene TRBV7-9; a weak D match, TRBD1 (5 bases). Between the trimmed V and J ends, which lost 8 bases and 8 bases, there was a span of 18 bases. The length of the CDR3 is 14 residues. CDR1 and CDR2 (germline): SEHNR, FQNEAQ (reference sequence). CDR3 coding DNA: TGTGCCAGCCGATTCAGTTCCGGACAAGAAAAACTGTTTTTT. It translates to CASRFSSGQEKLFF.

The chain joins TRBV18 to TRBJ2-4; TRBD1 matches 7 bases. The CDR3 sequence is 19 residues long. V was pared by 0 bases and J by 2 bases, with 13 bases of the junction left unmatched. Per the germline V gene, CDR1 is KGHSH and CDR2 is LQKENI. CDR3 residues: CASSPPAKGAGATKNIQYF. CDR3 coding DNA: TGTGCCAGCTCACCACCGGCGAAGGGGGCCGGCGCGACCAAAAACATTCAGTACTTC.

The chain employs TRBV7-6 and TRBJ2-7; 11 nucleotides align to TRBD2. V lost 5 bases to trimming and J lost 0 bases; unmatched junction nucleotides: 9. This CDR3 has 17 amino acids. Looked up from germline, CDR1 is SGHVS and CDR2 is FNYEAQ. CDR3 DNA: TGTGCCAGCAGCACCCGGACTAGCGGGCCGCGCTCCTACGAGCAGTACTTC. This gives the protein CASSTRTSGPRSYEQYF.

The genes are TRBV28 and TRBJ2-1; the D is unclear. The length of the CDR3 is 15 residues. The germline V gene has CDR1 MDHEN and CDR2 SYDVKM. V was trimmed by 1 base and J by 3 bases, leaving 10 bases between them. For the CDR3, the DNA is TGTGCCAGCAGTTTATCGTTGCGTAACTACAATGAGCAGTTCTTC. Translated: CASSLSLRNYNEQFF.

This chain joins TRBV28 and TRBJ2-7, with TRBD1 matching 9 bases. The germline V gene encodes CDR1 MDHEN and CDR2 SYDVKM. The trim removed 5 bases at V and 6 bases at J, leaving 8 bases unmatched. The CDR3 sequence is 14 residues long. CDR3: CASSPRQGVSEQYF. The CDR3 DNA is TGTGCCAGCAGTCCCCGACAGGGGGTCTCCGAGCAGTACTTC.